One and the same sample provided the 28 T cell receptor beta chains below, sequenced in a study of human T cells and chemical hapten exposure. TCRdb redid the calling of the RACE reads with MiXCR, one entry per CDR3 protein. In the table there are roughly 200,000 distinct CDR3 sequences, about 20% of which are singletons. Time point: patch test 1, 2 weeks after DPC sensitization. As to treatment: therapeutic diphenylcyclopropenone sensitization with weekly scalp DPC. The material was whole blood, obtained in connection with sensitization to the hapten diphenylcyclopropenone (DPC). The receptors stem from a woman between 50 and 59 years old with alopecia areata. Some clones in this sample may be carry-over from other donors' samples.

V usage is TRBV20-1 and J usage is TRBJ2-3, with 8 bases aligning to TRBD2. CDR3 length: 15 residues. Trimming at V came to 6 bases and at J to 7 bases, leaving 15 bases not matched to a gene. Germline loops: CDR1 DFQATT, CDR2 SNEGSKA (reference sequence). Here the CDR3 reads CSAKAPREGGYTQYF. DNA for the CDR3: TGCAGTGCCAAAGCTCCCCGGGAGGGGGGTTATACGCAGTATTTT.

This clonotype has a handful of counts. The junction departs from germline at one end; a sequencing error may be responsible. The chain recombines TRBV6-4 with TRBJ2-7; the D gene could be TRBD1 or TRBD2 (5 bases each). CDR1 and CDR2 from the germline V gene are MRHNA and SNTAGT. CDR3 length: 13 amino acids. The CDR3, as DNA: TGTGCCAGCATCCTCCCGGGACGAAACACCCCCATCTTC. Residues: CASILPGRNTPIF.

This clonotype was counted a few times. The V gene is TRBV20-1, the J gene TRBJ2-1; 12 bases are a match to TRBD2. Germline loops: CDR1 DFQATT, CDR2 SNEGSKA (reference sequence). The CDR3 totals 13 residues. The J segment lost 8 bases and the V segment lost 6 bases, leaving 5 bases of the junction unmatched. The CDR3 spells CSAASGRVDEQFF. The CDR3 DNA is TGCAGTGCGGCTAGCGGGAGGGTAGATGAGCAGTTCTTC.

This sequence joins TRBV27 and TRBJ1-2, with no clear D. CDR3 length equals 16 residues. V lost 4 bases, J lost 4 bases, and 19 bases lay in between. Germline V CDR1 and CDR2: MNHEY, SMNVEV (reference sequence). CDR3 nucleotides: TGTGCCAGCAGTTCGGGAAGGTCGGCGGAATCCTATGGCTACACCTTC. Residues: CASSSGRSAESYGYTF.

The J gene is TRBJ1-1, the V gene TRBV10-3; D possibly corresponds to TRBD1 (6 bases). V gave up 6 bases and J gave up 1 base, with 12 bases separating them. This CDR3 region has 14 residues. Germline V CDR1 and CDR2: ENHRY, SYGVKD. This CDR3 is CAIRAGAQNTEAFF. The DNA of the CDR3 is TGTGCCATCAGGGCAGGGGCCCAGAACACTGAAGCTTTCTTT.

This clonotype showed up just a few times. The chain has TRBV29-1 and TRBJ2-7; possibly TRBD1 for D (6 bases). CDR3 length: 15 residues. From germline, CDR1 is SQVTM and CDR2 ANQGSEA. Trimming removed 4 bases at V and 0 bases at J, with 16 bases between. The CDR3 protein is CSVVGAVSDSYEQYF. The CDR3 DNA reads TGCAGCGTTGTGGGGGCGGTGAGCGACTCCTACGAGCAGTACTTC.

This clonotype was detected only a few times. The V gene is TRBV7-9, the J gene TRBJ2-3; no firm D call. The V end was cut by 6 bases, the J end by 10 bases, with 17 bases between. The CDR3 is 13 amino acids. Germline lookup yields CDR1 SEHNR and CDR2 FQNEAQ (reference sequence). The DNA for the CDR3 is TGTGCCAGCAGTCAGAACACCCTCAGCCCGCAGTATTTT. Amino acid sequence: CASSQNTLSPQYF.

The chain joins TRBV11-2 to TRBJ2-6, with D hard to call. This CDR3 spans 17 amino acids. Trimming took off 6 bases at V and 0 bases at J, with 15 bases between the two ends. Germline V gene sequence: CDR1 SGHAT, CDR2 FQNNGV. Here the CDR3 reads CASSFGAVSSGANVLTF. The CDR3 DNA reads TGTGCCAGCAGTTTCGGTGCCGTGAGCTCTGGGGCCAACGTCCTGACTTTC.

The rearrangement links TRBV29-1 to TRBJ2-2, with D perhaps TRBD2 (5 bases). Germline V gives CDR1 SQVTM, CDR2 ANQGSEA. CDR3 size: 11 residues. Here the CDR3 reads CGSGSTGELFF. Written as DNA, the CDR3 is TGCGGAAGTGGGAGCACCGGGGAGCTGTTTTTT.

On this clonotype: One junction end does not reproduce the germline sequence, and a read error may be involved. V gene TRBV10-3 combines with J gene TRBJ1-6; the match to TRBD1 covers 7 bases. CDR3 size: 13 residues. Germline CDR1 and CDR2: ENHRY and SYGVKD. The CDR3 DNA reads as TGTGCCATCAGCCGACAGGGTAATGCACCCCTCCACTTT. Translated, it gives CAISRQGNAPLHF.

This clonotype turned up a few times. This chain connects TRBV20-1 to TRBJ2-1; TRBD2 matches 9 bases. In germline, CDR1 is DFQATT, CDR2 SNEGSKA (reference sequence). This CDR3 has 16 residues. Losses at the gene ends were 0 bases for V and 4 bases for J; bases not matched to a gene: 7. The CDR3 sequence: CSAREYGTSPYNEQFF. The DNA for the CDR3 is TGCAGTGCTAGAGAATACGGGACTAGCCCTTACAATGAGCAGTTCTTC.

V is TRBV12-3 or TRBV12-4 and J is TRBJ2-1; the D gene is possibly TRBD2 (6 bases). The CDR3 contains 16 residues. Between the trimmed V and J ends, which lost 5 bases and 0 bases, there was a span of 14 bases. CDR3 nucleotide sequence: TGTGCCAGCAGTCCCCGTAGCGGTAGCTCCTACAATGAGCAGTTCTTC. Protein: CASSPRSGSSYNEQFF.

The chain joins TRBV29-1 to TRBJ2-1; 9 positions match TRBD2. V shed 4 bases and J 8 bases; nucleotides not matched to a gene: 9. This CDR3 has 14 amino acids. CDR1 is SQVTM, CDR2 ANQGSEA, per germline. CDR3 nucleotides: TGCAGCGTTGGGATAGCGGGAGTGTCCGATGAGCAGTTCTTC. Amino acid sequence: CSVGIAGVSDEQFF.

This clonotype was recorded at least ten times. The rearrangement uses TRBV12-3 or TRBV12-4 and TRBJ2-7; 8 positions match TRBD2. The CDR3 has 17 residues. The V gene end was trimmed by 7 bases and the J gene end by 4 bases; junction bases not matched to a gene: 18. CDR3 in DNA: TGTGCCAGCACCCGCCAAGGTGTGGGGACGGGAGGGTACGAGCAGTACTTC. Translated: CASTRQGVGTGGYEQYF.

In nucleotides, the CDR3 is TGTGCCATCAGTGAGCGAGGTAATTCCTACGAGCAGTACTTC. Its protein is CAISERGNSYEQYF. The rearrangement joins TRBV10-3 to TRBJ2-7; D is undetermined. V lost 2 bases and J 1 base, leaving 9 bases between the germline ends. Germline-derived CDR1 and CDR2 are ENHRY and SYGVKD. The CDR3 has 14 residues.

The V gene is TRBV2, the J gene TRBJ2-7, with D maybe TRBD2 (5 bases). Germline V gene data show CDR1 as SNHLY and CDR2 as FYNNEI. CDR3 length equals 12 residues. V was trimmed by 7 bases and J by 2 bases, leaving 9 bases between them. DNA for the CDR3: TGTGCCAGCATGGAGGTCGCCTACGAGCAGTACTTC. It translates to CASMEVAYEQYF.

The chain combines TRBV20-1 with TRBJ2-7; 9 nucleotides align to TRBD1. The CDR3 consists of 15 residues. Germline CDR1 reads DFQATT; CDR2 reads SNEGSKA (reference sequence). The V and J ends lost 6 bases and 6 bases, in that order; junction bases with no gene match: 15. CDR3 protein: CSASTSGTGTGEQYF. In DNA form, the CDR3 reads TGCAGTGCCTCTACCTCCGGGACAGGGACCGGCGAGCAGTACTTC.

This clonotype was observed a few times. This sequence joins TRBV7-2 and TRBJ1-2, with a weak D call TRBD1 (6 bases). The ends were cut back, 5 bases at V and 5 bases at J, with 12 bases in the middle. The length of the CDR3 is 13 residues. CDR1 SGHTA and CDR2 FQGNSA come from the germline V gene. CDR3 coding DNA: TGTGCCAGCAGCAATACAGGACAGTATGGCTACACCTTC. Its protein is CASSNTGQYGYTF.

This clonotype was seen many times. The J gene is TRBJ1-1, the V gene TRBV2; 8 bases fit TRBD1. The germline V gene has CDR1 SNHLY and CDR2 FYNNEI. The CDR3 is made up of 18 amino acids. After removal of 9 bases from V and 1 base from J, the junction contained 19 bases not matched to a gene. CDR3 loop: CASTQRSRGRGENTEAFF. Written as DNA, the CDR3 is TGTGCCAGTACTCAAAGGAGCAGGGGGCGCGGCGAGAACACTGAAGCTTTCTTT. Variable domain in full (rest from reference TRBV2 and TRBJ1-1): EPEVTQTPSHQVTQMGQEVILRCVPISNHLYFYWYRQILGQKVEFLVSFYNNEISEKSEIFDDQFSVERPDGSNFTLKIRSTKLEDSAMYFCASTQRSRGRGENTEAFFGQGTRLTVV.

This clonotype was counted many times. The chain combines TRBV10-3 with TRBJ2-1; D remains unclear. The CDR3 has 12 amino acids. Germline CDR1 and CDR2: ENHRY and SYGVKD. Trimming took 10 bases from V and 5 from J, leaving 12 bases between them. Here the CDR3 DNA reads TGTGCCAGTAATGTCCCAAACAATGAGCAGTTCTTC. As protein: CASNVPNNEQFF.

This clonotype has only a few counts. The V and J genes are TRBV5-6 and TRBJ2-3; 7 nucleotides agree with TRBD1. This CDR3 spans 18 amino acids. Germline CDR1 is SGHDT and CDR2 is YYEEEE. V shed 2 bases, J shed 0 bases, and the junction held 12 bases outside the gene matches. The CDR3 sequence is CASSLDIGTVTSTDTQYF. CDR3 nucleotides: TGTGCCAGCAGCTTAGATATAGGGACAGTAACTAGCACAGATACGCAGTATTTT.

This clonotype was found a few times. The chain uses TRBV20-1 and TRBJ2-2; 8 bases fit TRBD2. Germline V lookup: CDR1 DFQATT, CDR2 SNEGSKA (reference sequence). V dropped 7 bases and J dropped 1; count of bases not matched to a gene: 2. The CDR3 has 13 amino acids. Here the CDR3 reads CSVREGNTGELFF. In DNA, the CDR3 is TGCAGTGTCCGGGAGGGGAACACCGGGGAGCTGTTTTTT.

The chain carries TRBV27 and TRBJ1-1, with D unclear. Per germline, CDR1 MNHEY and CDR2 SMNVEV (reference sequence). The CDR3 loop spans 15 amino acids. V dropped 0 bases and J dropped 2 bases, with 10 bases sitting between them. CDR3 loop: CASSLSPWHNTEAFF. CDR3 DNA: TGTGCCAGCAGTTTATCCCCGTGGCACAACACTGAAGCTTTCTTT.

This rearrangement joins TRBV28 to TRBJ1-3; perhaps TRBD1 as D (5 bases). V lost 2 bases and J lost 2, with 13 bases in between. This CDR3 has 16 amino acids. Germline CDR1 MDHEN, CDR2 SYDVKM. The CDR3 DNA sequence: TGTGCCAGCAGTTTACCAGGGAAGAGGACTGGAAACACCATATATTTT. It specifies CASSLPGKRTGNTIYF.

This chain links TRBV7-2 with TRBJ2-7; D gene ambiguous. From germline, CDR1 is SGHTA and CDR2 FQGNSA. The germline V and J ends were trimmed by 1 base and 2 bases, with 12 bases remaining between them. This CDR3 comprises 15 residues. The CDR3 nucleotides read TGTGCCAGCAGCTTAGGCCCAACCCCAGCCTACGAGCAGTACTTC. The encoded protein is CASSLGPTPAYEQYF.

This clonotype was picked up a small number of times. Here the CDR3 DNA reads TGCGCCAGCAGTTACAGGAATTCACCCCTCCACTTT. This translates into CASSYRNSPLHF. The gene calls are TRBV10-1 and TRBJ1-6, with a possible D match to TRBD1 (5 bases). CDR3 length equals 12 residues. Germline V gene sequence: CDR1 WNHNN, CDR2 SYGVQD (reference sequence). The germline V and J ends were trimmed by 5 bases and 7 bases, with 6 bases remaining between them.

This chain connects TRBV5-1 to TRBJ2-2; 7 bases are shared with TRBD1. Germline V gene lookup returns CDR1 SGHRS and CDR2 YFSETQ. The CDR3 covers 15 residues. Trimming removed 4 bases from V and 2 bases from J; junction bases left unmatched: 5. This chain's CDR3 is CASSARQGNTGELFF. Written as DNA, the CDR3 is TGCGCCAGCAGCGCCCGACAGGGCAACACCGGGGAGCTGTTTTTT.

The table lists this clonotype with many counts. J is TRBJ2-7 and V is TRBV20-1, with 9 bases identical to TRBD2. Germline lookup yields CDR1 DFQATT and CDR2 SNEGSKA (reference sequence). V was clipped by 6 bases and J by 4 bases; unmatched bases: 7. The length of the CDR3 is 13 residues. CDR3 sequence reads: CSANSGSGYEQYF. In DNA form, the CDR3 reads TGCAGTGCCAATAGCGGGAGTGGGTACGAGCAGTACTTC.